Included here is one TCR beta chain sequence, with context. These data are taken from a study of blood T cell repertoires in COVID-19. Study summary: Acute-phase and convalescent COVID-19 samples originated in the United States, Italy and Spain. Sample material is recorded as cDNA or gDNA derived from T cells, B-cell-depleted T cells, or PBMCs.

Trimming left V 0 bases short and J 4 bases short, with 9 bases between. The germline CDR1 and CDR2 sequences are SGDLS and YYNGEE. The CDR3 is 14 amino acids. Original handling: Reference gene primers were amplified, and this amplification served to estimate nucleated cell counts. The data were produced by immunoSEQ multiplex PCR, yet TCRdb's version contains in-frame clones alone and is incomplete. Clone size and the V and J calls come from that table; the DNA yielded D and trimming. The table shows roughly 200,000 clones, with approximately 87% occurring only once. This sequence joins TRBV9 and TRBJ2-3; D is possibly TRBD1 (5 bases). This receptor was taken from a man in his 60s who had recovered from COVID-19. The sample consisted of peripheral blood. The CDR3 sequence: CASSVGGAPDTQYF. The CDR3 nucleotides are TGTGCCAGCAGCGTAGGTGGGGCTCCAGATACGCAGTATTTT.